The present TCR beta chain was sequenced within a study of CD8 T cells in Susac syndrome. The study sequenced TCR beta in blood CD8+ and CD4+ T cells. FACS was used to enrich TEMRA cells, whereas the CD8+ and CD4+ T cells were obtained by negative isolation. A word on this clonotype: Its antigen is undetermined.

Study-wide findings and caveats: In its TCR sequencing and HLA analysis, the study acknowledged that the number of individuals was relatively small.

Germline V gene data show CDR1 as SGDLS and CDR2 as YYNGEE. Trimming took 4 bases from V and 0 from J, leaving 14 bases between them. The CDR3 is 15 amino acids. When the RNA was reverse transcribed, random hexamers were used with an input of about 0.5 to 1 ug. immunoSEQ multiplex PCR amplified TCR beta CDR3 across 54 Vbeta, 13 Jbeta. TCRdb reprocessed the immunoSEQ multiplex PCR reads with MiXCR, giving one entry per CDR3 protein. The data show some 300,000 distinct CDR3 sequences, roughly 81% seen once. V is TRBV9 and J is TRBJ2-7; the D is unclear. This receptor was taken from a human donor with multiple sclerosis. Input material: CD8+ T cells from PBMCs. DNA of the CDR3: TGTGCCAGCAGCCCATTCCGGACGGCCTCCTACGAGCAGTACTTC. Amino acids: CASSPFRTASYEQYF.